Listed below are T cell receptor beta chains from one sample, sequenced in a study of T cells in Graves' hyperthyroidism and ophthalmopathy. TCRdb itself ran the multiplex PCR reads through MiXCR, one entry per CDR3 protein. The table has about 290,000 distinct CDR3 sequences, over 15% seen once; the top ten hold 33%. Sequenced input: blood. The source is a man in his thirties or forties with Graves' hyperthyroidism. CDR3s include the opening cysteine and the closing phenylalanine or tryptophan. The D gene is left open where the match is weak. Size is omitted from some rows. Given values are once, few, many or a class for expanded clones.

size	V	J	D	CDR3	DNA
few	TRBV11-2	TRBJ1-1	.	CASSLDLAAKNTEAFF	TGTGCCAGCAGCTTAGATCTGGCAGCCAAGAACACTGAAGCTTTCTTT
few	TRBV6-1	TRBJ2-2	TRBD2	CASSLAGGPNTGELFF	TGTGCCAGCAGTCTAGCGGGAGGGCCTAACACCGGGGAGCTGTTTTTT
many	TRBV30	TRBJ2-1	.	CAWSLVRYNEQFF	TGTGCCTGGAGTTTAGTACGCTACAATGAGCAGTTCTTC
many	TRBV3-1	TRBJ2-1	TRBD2	CASSQDRLLAGGNEQFF	TGTGCCAGCAGCCAAGATCGTCTACTAGCGGGAGGTAATGAGCAGTTCTTC
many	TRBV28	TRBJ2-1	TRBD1	CASSPTGGVYNEQFF	TGTGCCAGCAGCCCCACAGGGGGCGTATACAATGAGCAGTTCTTC
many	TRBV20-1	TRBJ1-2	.	CRTKGYTF	TGCAGGACAAAGGGCTACACCTTC
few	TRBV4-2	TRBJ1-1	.	CASSQEWGSTEAFF	TGTGCCAGCAGCCAAGAGTGGGGGAGTACTGAAGCTTTCTTT
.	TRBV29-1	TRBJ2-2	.	CSVFRAGELFF	TGCAGCGTCTTCAGGGCCGGGGAGCTGTTTTTT
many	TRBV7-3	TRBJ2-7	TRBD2	CASSLSSGEQYF	TGTGCCAGCAGCTTATCTAGCGGAGAGCAGTACTTC
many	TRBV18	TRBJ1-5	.	CASSPDRNPQRPHF	TGTGCCAGCTCACCAGACAGGAATCCACAGAGGCCGCATTTT
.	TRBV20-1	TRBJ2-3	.	CSASPPGAPGDTQYF	TGCAGTGCTAGCCCTCCGGGAGCTCCAGGAGATACGCAGTATTTT
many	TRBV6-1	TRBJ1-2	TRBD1	CASRPLTGMVYGYTF	TGTGCCAGCAGACCCCTGACAGGGATGGTCTATGGCTACACCTTC
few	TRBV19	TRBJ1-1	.	CASSIPRQLNTEAFF	TGTGCCAGTAGTATACCCCGACAGTTGAACACTGAAGCTTTCTTT
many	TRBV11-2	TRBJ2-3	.	CASSLLRESDTQYF	TGTGCCAGCAGCTTACTCCGGGAGTCAGATACGCAGTATTTT
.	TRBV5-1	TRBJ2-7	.	CASSLVGAHEQYF	TGCGCCAGCAGCTTGGTGGGGGCTCACGAGCAGTACTTC
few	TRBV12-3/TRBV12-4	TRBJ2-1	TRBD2	CASSLGGGRDEQFF	TGTGCCAGCAGTTTAGGAGGCGGGAGGGATGAGCAGTTCTTC
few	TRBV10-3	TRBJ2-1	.	CAIRDRGASYNEQFF	TGTGCCATCAGAGATAGAGGGGCGTCCTACAATGAGCAGTTCTTC
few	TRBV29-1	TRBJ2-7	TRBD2	CSDRGLAGYEQYF	TGCAGCGACCGAGGACTAGCCGGGTACGAGCAGTACTTC
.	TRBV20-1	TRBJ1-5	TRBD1	CSAREQGDQPQHF	TGCAGTGCTAGGGAGCAGGGGGATCAGCCCCAGCATTTT
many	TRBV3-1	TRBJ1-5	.	CASSQERGSDQPQHF	TGTGCCAGCAGCCAAGAACGGGGTAGCGATCAGCCCCAGCATTTT
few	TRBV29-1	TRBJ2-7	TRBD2	CSVGLRLAASSYEQYF	TGCAGCGTTGGGCTAAGACTAGCGGCGAGCTCCTACGAGCAGTACTTC
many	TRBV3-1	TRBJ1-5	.	CASSQDRLSNQPQHF	TGTGCCAGCAGCCAAGATCGGTTGAGCAATCAGCCCCAGCATTTT
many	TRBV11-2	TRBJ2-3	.	CASSLVRSSTDTQYF	TGTGCCAGCAGCTTGGTCCGGTCTAGCACAGATACGCAGTATTTT
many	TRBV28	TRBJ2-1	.	CASSTRTEETGFF	TGTGCCAGCAGTACCCGGACGGAGGAGACGGGCTTCTTC
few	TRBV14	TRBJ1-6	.	CASSQDQNKSGPYNSPLHF	TGTGCCAGCAGCCAAGATCAGAACAAGAGCGGGCCCTATAATTCACCCCTCCACTTT
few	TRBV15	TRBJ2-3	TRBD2	CATSDPISAGLPTDTQYF	TGTGCCACCAGCGACCCGATTTCAGCGGGACTCCCCACAGATACGCAGTATTTT
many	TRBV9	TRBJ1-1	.	CASSTRWGGTEAFF	TGTGCCAGCAGCACTAGGTGGGGGGGGACTGAAGCTTTCTTT
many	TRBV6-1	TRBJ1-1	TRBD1	CASSEAGQGWDTEAFF	TGTGCCAGCAGTGAAGCCGGACAGGGCTGGGACACTGAAGCTTTCTTT
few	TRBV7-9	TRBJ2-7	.	CASSLADFTYEQYF	TGTGCCAGCAGCTTAGCGGACTTTACCTACGAGCAGTACTTC
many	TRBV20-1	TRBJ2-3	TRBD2	CSAPPGGENTDTQYF	TGCAGTGCGCCACCGGGGGGAGAAAACACAGATACGCAGTATTTT
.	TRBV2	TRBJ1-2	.	CASSEARANGYTF	TGTGCCAGCAGTGAAGCAAGGGCAAATGGCTACACCTTC
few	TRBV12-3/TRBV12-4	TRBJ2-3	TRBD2	CASSERAGGRRDTQYF	TGTGCCAGCAGTGAAAGAGCGGGAGGGCGGAGAGATACGCAGTATTTT
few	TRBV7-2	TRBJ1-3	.	CASSLVPGGIYF	TGTGCCAGCAGCTTAGTTCCGGGGGGCATATATTTT
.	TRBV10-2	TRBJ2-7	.	CASSDKDPSEQYF	TGCGCCAGCAGTGACAAGGACCCGAGCGAGCAGTACTTC
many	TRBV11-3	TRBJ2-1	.	CASSLVSLAIDSSYNEQFF	TGTGCCAGCAGCTTAGTTAGTCTAGCTATCGACAGCTCCTACAATGAGCAGTTCTTC
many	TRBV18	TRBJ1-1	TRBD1	CASSSQSDRGQTEAFF	TGTGCCAGCTCATCCCAATCGGACAGGGGGCAAACTGAAGCTTTCTTT
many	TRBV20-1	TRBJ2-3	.	CSGEGNRDTQYF	TGCAGTGGCGAAGGGAATCGAGATACGCAGTATTTT
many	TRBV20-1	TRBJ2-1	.	CSARDHMHNEQFF	TGCAGTGCTAGAGATCACATGCACAATGAGCAGTTCTTC
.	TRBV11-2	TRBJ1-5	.	CASSPNVDNQPQHF	TGCGCCAGCAGCCCGAACGTGGACAATCAGCCCCAGCATTTT
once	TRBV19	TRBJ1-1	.	CACSPPLHRNTEAFF	TGTGCCTGTAGTCCCCCGCTACACCGGAACACTGAAGCTTTCTTT
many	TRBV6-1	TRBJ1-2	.	CASSAGTGGVYGYTF	TGTGCCAGCAGTGCCGGGACGGGAGGGGTCTATGGCTACACCTTC
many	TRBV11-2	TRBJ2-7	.	CASSLQQFQQYF	TGTGCCAGCAGCCTGCAACAGTTCCAGCAGTACTTC
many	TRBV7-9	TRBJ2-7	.	CASSLGSASYEQYF	TGTGCCAGCAGCTTAGGGTCCGCCTCTTACGAGCAGTACTTC
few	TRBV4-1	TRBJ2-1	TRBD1	CASSQVGQEPYNEQFF	TGCGCCAGCAGCCAAGTGGGACAGGAACCCTACAATGAGCAGTTCTTC
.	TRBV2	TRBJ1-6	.	CASARVSPLHF	TGTGCCAGCGCCAGGGTTTCACCCCTCCACTTT
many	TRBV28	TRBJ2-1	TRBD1	CASSFQGDNEQFF	TGTGCCAGCAGTTTTCAGGGGGACAATGAGCAGTTCTTC
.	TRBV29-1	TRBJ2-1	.	CSVEELDPYNEQFF	TGCAGCGTTGAAGAACTAGACCCGTACAATGAGCAGTTCTTC
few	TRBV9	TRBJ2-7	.	CASSVEVGGPYEQYF	TGTGCCAGCAGCGTGGAGGTGGGCGGGCCCTACGAGCAGTACTTC